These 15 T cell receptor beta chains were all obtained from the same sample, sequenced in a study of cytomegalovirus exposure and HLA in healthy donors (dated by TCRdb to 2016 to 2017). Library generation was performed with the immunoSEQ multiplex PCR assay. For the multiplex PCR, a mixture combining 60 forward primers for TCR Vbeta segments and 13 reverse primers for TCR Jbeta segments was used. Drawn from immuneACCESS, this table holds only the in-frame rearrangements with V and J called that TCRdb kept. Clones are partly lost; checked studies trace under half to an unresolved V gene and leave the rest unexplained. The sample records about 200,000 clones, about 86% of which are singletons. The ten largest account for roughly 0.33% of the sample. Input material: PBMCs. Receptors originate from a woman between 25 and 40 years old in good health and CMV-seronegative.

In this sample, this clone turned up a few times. The CDR3 coding sequence is TGCGCCAGCAGCGAACGACCTAGCAGTCAAGAGACCCAGTACTTC. Protein product: CASSERPSSQETQYF. The chain employs TRBV4-1 and TRBJ2-5, with a weak D call TRBD2 (5 bases). Germline CDR1 is MGHRA and CDR2 is YSYEKL. The CDR3 is 15 amino acids. V dropped 5 bases and J dropped 2 bases, with 15 bases sitting between them.

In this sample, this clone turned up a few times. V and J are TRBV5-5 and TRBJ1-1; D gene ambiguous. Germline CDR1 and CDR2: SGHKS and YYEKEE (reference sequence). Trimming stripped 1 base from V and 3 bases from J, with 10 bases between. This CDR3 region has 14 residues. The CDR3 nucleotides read TGTGCCAGCAGCTTGAGTGCGGCGCACACTGAAGCTTTCTTT. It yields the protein CASSLSAAHTEAFF. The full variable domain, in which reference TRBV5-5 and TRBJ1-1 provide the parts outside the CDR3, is DAGVTQSPTHLIKTRGQQVTLRCSPISGHKSVSWYQQVLGQGPQFIFQYYEKEERGRGNFPDRFSARQFPNYSSELNVNALLLGDSALYLCASSLSAAHTEAFFGQGTRLTVV.

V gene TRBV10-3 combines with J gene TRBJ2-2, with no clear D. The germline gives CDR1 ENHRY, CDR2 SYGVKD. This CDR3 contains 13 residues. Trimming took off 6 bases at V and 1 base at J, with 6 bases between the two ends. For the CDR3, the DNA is TGTGCCATCAGCCAGGAGAACACCGGGGAGCTGTTTTTT. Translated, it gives CAISQENTGELFF.

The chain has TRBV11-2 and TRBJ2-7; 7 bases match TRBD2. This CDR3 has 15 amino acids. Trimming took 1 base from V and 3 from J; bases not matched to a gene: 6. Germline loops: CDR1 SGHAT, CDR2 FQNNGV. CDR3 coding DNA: TGTGCCAGCAGCTTAGCAACTAGCGAGATCTACGAGCAGTACTTC. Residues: CASSLATSEIYEQYF.

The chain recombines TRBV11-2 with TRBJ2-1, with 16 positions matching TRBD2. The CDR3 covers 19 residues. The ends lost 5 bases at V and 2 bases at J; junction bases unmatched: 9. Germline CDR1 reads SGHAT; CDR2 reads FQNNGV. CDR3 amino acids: CASSQIPGLAGGPYNEQFF. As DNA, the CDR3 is TGTGCCAGCAGCCAAATACCGGGACTAGCGGGAGGGCCCTACAATGAGCAGTTCTTC.

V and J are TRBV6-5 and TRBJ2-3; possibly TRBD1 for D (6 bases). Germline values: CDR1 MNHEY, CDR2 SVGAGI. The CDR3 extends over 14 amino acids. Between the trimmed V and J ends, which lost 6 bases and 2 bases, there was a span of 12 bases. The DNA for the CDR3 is TGTGCCAGCAGGCGAGGACAGTCCACAGATACGCAGTATTTT. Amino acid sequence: CASRRGQSTDTQYF.

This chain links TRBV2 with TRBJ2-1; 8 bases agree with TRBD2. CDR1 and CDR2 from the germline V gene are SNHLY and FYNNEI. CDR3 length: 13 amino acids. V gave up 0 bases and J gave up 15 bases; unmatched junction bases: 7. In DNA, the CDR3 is TGTGCCAGCAGTGAAGCGCGGGGGGTCTGGTGGTTCTTC. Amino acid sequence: CASSEARGVWWFF.

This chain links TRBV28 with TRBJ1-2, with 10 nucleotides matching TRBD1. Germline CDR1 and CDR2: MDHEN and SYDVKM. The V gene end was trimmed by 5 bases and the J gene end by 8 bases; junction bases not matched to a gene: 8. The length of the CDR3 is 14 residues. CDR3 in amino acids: CASSPGTGVWGYTF. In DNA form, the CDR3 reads TGTGCCAGCAGTCCAGGGACAGGGGTCTGGGGCTACACCTTC.

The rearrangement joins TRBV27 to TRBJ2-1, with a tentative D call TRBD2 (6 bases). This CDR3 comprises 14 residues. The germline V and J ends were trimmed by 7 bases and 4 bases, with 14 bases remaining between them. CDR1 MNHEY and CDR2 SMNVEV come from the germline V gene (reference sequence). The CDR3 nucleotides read TGTGCCAGCATGAGTCGGGAGACTTACAATGAGCAGTTCTTC. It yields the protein CASMSRETYNEQFF.

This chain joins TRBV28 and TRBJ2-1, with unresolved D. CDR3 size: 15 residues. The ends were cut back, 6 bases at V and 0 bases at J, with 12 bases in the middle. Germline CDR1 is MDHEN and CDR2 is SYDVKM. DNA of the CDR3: TGTGCCAGCAGGCGATTGGGCCCCTCCTACAATGAGCAGTTCTTC. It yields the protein CASRRLGPSYNEQFF.

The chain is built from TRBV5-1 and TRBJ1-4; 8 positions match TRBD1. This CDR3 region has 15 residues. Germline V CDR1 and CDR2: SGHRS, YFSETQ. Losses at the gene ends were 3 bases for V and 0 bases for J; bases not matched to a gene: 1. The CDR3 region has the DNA TGCGCCAGCAGCTCACAGGGGGCAACTAATGAAAAACTGTTTTTT. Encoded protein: CASSSQGATNEKLFF.

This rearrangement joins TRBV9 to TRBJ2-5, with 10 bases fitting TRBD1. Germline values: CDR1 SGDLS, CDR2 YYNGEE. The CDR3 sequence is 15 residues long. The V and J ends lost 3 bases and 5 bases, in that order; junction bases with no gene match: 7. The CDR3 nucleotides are TGTGCCAGCAGCGAGGGACAGGGGCTGCGGGAGACCCAGTACTTC. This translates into CASSEGQGLRETQYF.

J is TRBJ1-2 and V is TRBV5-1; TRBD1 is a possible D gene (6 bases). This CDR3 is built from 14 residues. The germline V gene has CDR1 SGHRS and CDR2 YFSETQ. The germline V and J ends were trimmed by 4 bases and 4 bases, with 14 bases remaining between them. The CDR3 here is CASSPLTGLYGYTF. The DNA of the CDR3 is TGCGCCAGCAGCCCCTTGACAGGCCTCTATGGCTACACCTTC.

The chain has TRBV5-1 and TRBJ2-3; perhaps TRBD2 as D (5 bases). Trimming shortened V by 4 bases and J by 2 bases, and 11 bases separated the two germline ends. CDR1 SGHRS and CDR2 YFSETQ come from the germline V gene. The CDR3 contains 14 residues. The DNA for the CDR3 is TGCGCCAGCAGCGACCGACTATCCACAGATACGCAGTATTTT. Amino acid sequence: CASSDRLSTDTQYF.

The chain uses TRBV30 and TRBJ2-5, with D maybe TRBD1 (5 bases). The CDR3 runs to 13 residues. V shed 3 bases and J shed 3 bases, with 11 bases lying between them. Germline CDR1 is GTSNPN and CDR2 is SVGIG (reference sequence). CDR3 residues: CAWRVIGEETQYF. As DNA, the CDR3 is TGTGCCTGGAGGGTGATAGGGGAAGAGACCCAGTACTTC.